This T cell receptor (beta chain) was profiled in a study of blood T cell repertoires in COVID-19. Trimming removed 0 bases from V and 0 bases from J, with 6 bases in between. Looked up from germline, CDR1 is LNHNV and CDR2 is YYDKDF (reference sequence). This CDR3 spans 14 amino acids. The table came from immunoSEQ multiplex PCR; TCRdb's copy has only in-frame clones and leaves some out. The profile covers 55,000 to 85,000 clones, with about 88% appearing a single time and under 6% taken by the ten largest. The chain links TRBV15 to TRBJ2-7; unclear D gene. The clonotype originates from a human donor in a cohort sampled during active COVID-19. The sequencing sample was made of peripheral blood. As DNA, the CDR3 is TGTGCCACCAGCAGAGAAGCGTTCTCCTACGAGCAGTACTTC. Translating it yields CATSREAFSYEQYF.